The rows below give T cell receptor beta chains drawn from one sample of a study of PD-L1 blockade in urothelial cancer. Some clones are missing from TCRdb's copy, which holds only in-frame ones; the method was immunoSEQ multiplex PCR. The data contain 130,000 or so clones, 84% of them singletons. The sequencing here drew on PBMCs, taken around atezolizumab (anti-PD-L1) treatment. These TCRs come from a man aged 50-59 years with urothelial cancer. Both conserved end residues are part of each CDR3. The D gene is left open where the match is weak. Rows may omit the clone size; those that give it use once, few, many or a size class.

TRBV11-2	-	16	TRBJ1-6	-	CASSPEWGGFNSPLHF	TGTGCCAGCAGCCCCGAGTGGGGCGGATTTAATTCACCCCTCCACTTT
TRBV6-1	once	13	TRBJ1-5	TRBD1	CASSEGRGQPQHF	TGTGCCAGCAGTGAAGGCAGGGGGCAGCCCCAGCATTTT
TRBV29-1	once	16	TRBJ2-4	TRBD1	CSVEAEDRGAKNIQYF	TGCAGCGTTGAAGCCGAGGACAGGGGAGCCAAAAACATTCAGTACTTC
TRBV11-1	-	13	TRBJ2-7	TRBD2	CASSSSGTYEQYF	TGTGCCAGCAGCTCTAGCGGAACCTACGAGCAGTACTTC
TRBV7-2	-	14	TRBJ2-7	TRBD1	CASSRTGGGYEQYF	TGTGCCAGCAGTAGGACAGGGGGCGGTTACGAGCAGTACTTC
TRBV27	-	16	TRBJ1-5	-	CASSFRGVGSNQPQHF	TGTGCCAGCAGTTTCCGGGGGGTCGGGAGCAATCAGCCCCAGCATTTT
TRBV18	-	13	TRBJ2-5	TRBD2	CASSPQLAETQYF	TGTGCCAGCTCACCACAACTAGCGGAGACCCAGTACTTC
TRBV5-1	-	13	TRBJ2-3	TRBD1	CASSGTGADTQYF	TGCGCCAGCAGCGGGACAGGGGCCGATACGCAGTATTTT
TRBV10-3	few	14	TRBJ1-6	-	CAISADLGGSPLHF	TGTGCCATCAGTGCCGACTTAGGGGGTTCACCCCTCCACTTT
TRBV7-9	-	18	TRBJ2-3	TRBD1	CASSMYSGTGKSTDTQYF	TGTGCCAGCAGCATGTACTCCGGGACAGGAAAAAGCACAGATACGCAGTATTTT
TRBV4-1	-	13	TRBJ2-3	-	CASSQGGGDTQYF	TGCGCCAGCAGCCAAGGGGGAGGAGATACGCAGTATTTT
TRBV6-1	-	18	TRBJ2-5	-	CASSEMLGATNQRETQYF	TGTGCCAGCAGTGAAATGCTGGGAGCTACAAACCAACGAGAGACCCAGTACTTC
TRBV5-1	-	16	TRBJ2-1	TRBD2	CASSYGLVSPYNEQFF	TGCGCCAGCAGCTACGGACTAGTTTCCCCCTACAATGAGCAGTTCTTC
TRBV7-6	few	14	TRBJ1-1	-	CASSLQSLNTEAFF	TGTGCCAGCAGCTTACAGTCGCTGAACACTGAAGCTTTCTTT
TRBV10-3	-	14	TRBJ1-5	-	CAISEQGGNQPQHF	TGTGCCATCAGTGAACAGGGAGGCAATCAGCCCCAGCATTTT
TRBV7-9	-	15	TRBJ2-7	TRBD1	CASSPRTGVSHEQYF	TGTGCCAGCAGCCCCAGGACAGGGGTTTCCCACGAGCAGTACTTC
TRBV18	-	17	TRBJ2-1	-	CASSPPVSVVPYNEQFF	TGTGCCAGCTCACCACCTGTCTCCGTAGTCCCCTACAATGAGCAGTTCTTC
TRBV15	-	18	TRBJ2-2	TRBD1	CATSIDPMGRGRPGELFF	TGTGCCACCAGCATAGACCCAATGGGCAGGGGGCGCCCCGGGGAGCTGTTTTTT
TRBV5-1	-	15	TRBJ1-4	-	CASSPSLAGGEKLFF	TGCGCCAGCAGCCCGTCTCTGGCGGGGGGCGAAAAACTGTTTTTT
TRBV4-2	-	16	TRBJ2-3	TRBD2	CASSPQTSGSTDTQYF	TGTGCCAGCAGCCCGCAGACTAGCGGGAGCACAGATACGCAGTATTTT
TRBV5-1	-	12	TRBJ2-5	TRBD2	CASSSDSGRPHF	TGCGCCAGCAGCTCCGATAGCGGGAGGCCCCACTTC
TRBV27	few	14	TRBJ1-2	-	CASSLGRDYYGYTF	TGTGCCAGCTCCCTGGGGAGGGACTACTATGGCTACACCTTC
TRBV6-1	-	15	TRBJ2-2	-	CASRWGRVDTGELFF	TGTGCCAGCAGGTGGGGCAGGGTGGACACCGGGGAGCTGTTTTTT
TRBV11-2	-	18	TRBJ2-1	-	CASSLDRGAVRSYNEQFF	TGTGCCAGCAGCTTAGACAGGGGAGCAGTCAGGTCCTACAATGAGCAGTTCTTC
TRBV18	-	15	TRBJ2-3	TRBD2	CASSPLAGASDTQYF	TGTGCCAGCTCACCACTAGCGGGAGCTTCAGATACGCAGTATTTT
TRBV11-3	-	16	TRBJ2-1	TRBD1	CASSPSRDRDVVEQFF	TGTGCCAGCAGCCCAAGCCGGGACAGGGATGTTGTTGAGCAGTTCTTC
TRBV7-2	-	15	TRBJ2-1	TRBD2	CASSLVREFYNEQFF	TGTGCCAGCAGCTTAGTGCGGGAGTTCTACAATGAGCAGTTCTTC
TRBV27	many	13	TRBJ1-1	-	CASSSLVNTEAFF	TGTGCCAGCAGTAGCCTGGTGAACACTGAAGCTTTCTTT
TRBV4-1	-	14	TRBJ2-1	TRBD2	CASSLAGSLNEQFF	TGCGCCAGCAGCCTAGCGGGAAGCCTCAATGAGCAGTTCTTC
TRBV7-9	-	17	TRBJ1-3	TRBD1	CASSLAGTGGSGNTIYF	TGTGCCAGCAGCTTAGCTGGGACAGGGGGCTCTGGAAACACCATATATTTT
TRBV19	-	13	TRBJ2-2	-	CASRGMGTGELFF	TGTGCCAGTAGGGGCATGGGTACCGGGGAGCTGTTTTTT
TRBV6-1	once	15	TRBJ2-7	-	CASSAVRQVVYEQYF	TGTGCCAGCAGTGCGGTCCGACAGGTGGTTTACGAGCAGTACTTC
TRBV13	-	14	TRBJ1-1	-	CASSLGARNTEAFF	TGTGCCAGCAGCTTAGGGGCTCGGAACACTGAAGCTTTCTTT
TRBV5-6	few	15	TRBJ1-1	-	CASSLVYGMGPEAFF	TGTGCCAGCAGCTTGGTTTATGGGATGGGGCCTGAAGCTTTCTTT
TRBV7-9	-	14	TRBJ2-7	-	CASSNTGLTYEQYF	TGTGCCAGCAGCAATACGGGACTCACCTACGAGCAGTACTTC
TRBV6-5	-	13	TRBJ1-2	-	CASSYWAGQGYTF	TGTGCCAGCAGTTATTGGGCAGGTCAAGGCTACACCTTC
TRBV29-1	-	13	TRBJ1-5	TRBD1	CSVTGGPGQPQHF	TGCAGCGTAACAGGGGGACCTGGTCAGCCCCAGCATTTT
TRBV7-9	-	17	TRBJ2-5	TRBD2	CASSSPLTGTSGETQYF	TGTGCCAGCAGCTCACCCCTCACCGGGACTAGCGGGGAGACCCAGTACTTC
TRBV28	-	16	TRBJ2-4	-	CASSSGWRLAKNIQYF	TGTGCCAGCAGTTCCGGCTGGCGGCTAGCCAAAAACATTCAGTACTTC
TRBV6-1	-	17	TRBJ2-7	TRBD2	CASSDAGTSGNTYEQYF	TGTGCCAGCAGTGACGCAGGGACTAGCGGGAATACCTACGAGCAGTACTTC